One sample yielded the 24 T cell receptor beta chains listed below, sequenced in a study of identical twins (dated by TCRdb to 2016 to 2017). The library was produced with 5' RACE. The sample was run on an Illumina HiSeq 2000. The public sequencing data were trimmed at Q25 with fastp and processed into clonotypes with MiXCR by TCRdb, which kept only in-frame beta chains. CDR3 protein duplicates are merged, each entry listing the most common genes and DNA. The sample table shows hundreds of thousands of distinct CDR3 sequences, and roughly 18% are seen once. The ten most abundant clones make up 13% of the sample. The same data also went into a second study, on T cells expressing NK-cell markers.

Source material: PBMCs. The receptors here all came from a woman aged 18-35 years in good health.

Many counts were recorded for this clonotype. The chain links TRBV11-2 to TRBJ1-5, with D hard to call. Trimming stripped 0 bases from V and 5 bases from J, with 5 bases between. CDR3 size: 13 residues. Germline V CDR1 and CDR2: SGHAT, FQNNGV. CDR3 sequence reads: CASSLDQDQPQHF. In DNA form, the CDR3 reads TGTGCCAGCAGCTTAGATCAGGATCAGCCCCAGCATTTT.

The CDR3 DNA reads as TGCGCCAGCAGTAACGGTGGACTAGCGGGGGAACCTAGCACAGATACGCAGTATTTT. Translated: CASSNGGLAGEPSTDTQYF. V and J are TRBV5-1 and TRBJ2-3, with 13 bases fitting TRBD2. Germline assignment: CDR1 SGHRS and CDR2 YFSETQ. The length of the CDR3 is 19 residues. Unmatched junction bases numbered 12, after V lost 5 bases and J lost 0 bases.

The chain uses TRBV7-7 and TRBJ2-7; TRBD1 agrees at 9 bases. The CDR3 has 14 amino acids. With V trimmed by 5 bases and J by 7 bases, 9 bases remained unmatched. In germline, CDR1 is SSHAT, CDR2 FNYEAQ (reference sequence). CDR3 in DNA: TGTGCCAGCAGCCCGATACAGGGGGCCTGGGAGCAGTACTTC. Residues: CASSPIQGAWEQYF.

J is TRBJ1-2 and V is TRBV24-1, with D maybe TRBD1 (5 bases). Germline V lookup: CDR1 KGHDR, CDR2 SFDVKD. V lost 2 bases and J lost 9, with 21 bases in between. The CDR3 has 16 amino acids. CDR3 bases: TGTGCCACCAGTGATTCCCGACAGAGTTTATTTAACAGCTACACCTTC. Its translation: CATSDSRQSLFNSYTF.

This clonotype was counted many times. V gene TRBV5-1 combines with J gene TRBJ2-3; 9 nucleotides align to TRBD1. Germline values: CDR1 SGHRS, CDR2 YFSETQ. This CDR3 contains 13 residues. V shed 4 bases, J shed 4 bases, and the junction held 1 base outside the gene matches. CDR3 bases: TGCGCCAGCAGCCGGACAGGGGCAGATACGCAGTATTTT. Its translation: CASSRTGADTQYF.

This clonotype was seen many times. V and J are TRBV12-3 or TRBV12-4 and TRBJ1-2; D call uncertain. The ends were cut back, 3 bases at V and 5 bases at J, with 10 bases in the middle. The CDR3 covers 13 residues. The CDR3 coding sequence is TGTGCCAGCAGTTTCCCCCCTGCATATGGCTACACCTTC. Translated: CASSFPPAYGYTF.

This clonotype was seen a few times. This chain uses TRBV20-1 with TRBJ2-3, with TRBD2 matching 7 bases. The CDR3 is made up of 14 amino acids. J gave up 2 bases and V 0 bases, and 2 bases lay outside the gene matches. CDR1 is DFQATT and CDR2 is SNEGSKA in the germline V gene (reference sequence). The DNA for the CDR3 is TGCAGTGCTAGAGATGGGACTATCACAGATACGCAGTATTTT. Protein: CSARDGTITDTQYF.

This chain links TRBV25-1 with TRBJ2-3, with 12 bases aligning to TRBD2. The CDR3 is 14 residues long. V shed 6 bases and J 8 bases; nucleotides not matched to a gene: 6. CDR1 and CDR2 from the germline V gene are MGHDK and SYGVNS. In DNA, the CDR3 is TGTGCCAGCAGAGAAGGGACTAGCGGGCGTACGCAGTATTTT. Protein: CASREGTSGRTQYF.

The J gene is TRBJ2-1, the V gene TRBV29-1, with 9 bases that match TRBD2. The germline V gene encodes CDR1 SQVTM and CDR2 ANQGSEA. The CDR3 consists of 13 residues. The ends lost 5 bases at V and 12 bases at J; junction bases unmatched: 11. The DNA of the CDR3 is TGCAGCGTTTATGGCGGGAGGGCCTTTGTGCAGTTCTTC. It codes for CSVYGGRAFVQFF.

The chain is built from TRBV20-1 and TRBJ1-2, with 8 bases matching TRBD1. Germline values: CDR1 DFQATT, CDR2 SNEGSKA (reference sequence). V gave up 4 bases and J gave up 7 bases; unmatched junction bases: 8. The length of the CDR3 is 13 residues. The CDR3 protein is CSATRSRGLGYTF. The DNA for the CDR3 is TGCAGTGCTACTAGGTCCAGGGGGCTTGGCTACACCTTC.

This clonotype was seen more than once but under ten times. The chain couples TRBV7-7 to TRBJ1-2; TRBD1 is a possible D gene (6 bases). The germline CDR1 and CDR2 sequences are SSHAT and FNYEAQ (reference sequence). V gave up 5 bases and J gave up 6 bases, with 16 bases separating them. This CDR3 region has 14 residues. CDR3: CASSPLAGHHGYTF. DNA of the CDR3: TGTGCCAGCAGCCCCCTCGCGGGACACCATGGCTACACCTTC.

The chain couples TRBV5-1 to TRBJ2-3; TRBD1 aligns across 8 bases. This CDR3 comprises 16 residues. V was pared by 5 bases and J by 4 bases, with 12 bases of the junction left unmatched. Looked up from germline, CDR1 is SGHRS and CDR2 is YFSETQ. The CDR3 here is CASSQNRGRDPDTQYF. CDR3 DNA sequence: TGCGCCAGCAGTCAGAACAGGGGGAGAGATCCAGATACGCAGTATTTT.

This clonotype was recorded a few times. The chain carries TRBV6-1 and TRBJ2-3, with D perhaps matching TRBD2 (5 bases). CDR1 and CDR2 from the germline V gene are MNHNS and SASEGT. CDR3 size: 17 residues. V was trimmed by 1 base and J by 0 bases, leaving 14 bases between them. The CDR3 sequence is CASSEVRATGSTDTQYF. DNA of the CDR3: TGTGCCAGCAGTGAAGTGAGGGCTACGGGGAGCACAGATACGCAGTATTTT.

V gene TRBV29-1 combines with J gene TRBJ2-7; 7 positions match TRBD2. The CDR3 runs 16 residues. Germline CDR1 is SQVTM and CDR2 is ANQGSEA. The trim removed 6 bases at V and 2 bases at J, leaving 16 bases unmatched. The CDR3 region is CSVALPRSGGAYEQYF. CDR3 sequence (DNA): TGCAGCGTAGCTCTGCCTCGGTCGGGAGGAGCCTACGAGCAGTACTTC.

CDR3 loop: CASSQFGRGHQPQHF. The CDR3 region has the DNA TGTGCCAGCAGCCAATTCGGCAGGGGGCATCAGCCCCAGCATTTT. The chain links TRBV5-6 to TRBJ1-5; 8 positions match TRBD1. J lost 5 bases, V lost 4 bases, and 8 bases had no gene match. The CDR3 has 15 amino acids. From germline, CDR1 is SGHDT and CDR2 YYEEEE.

The sample holds many counts of this clonotype. The genes are TRBV12-3 or TRBV12-4 and TRBJ1-1, with D possibly being TRBD1 (5 bases). The CDR3 has 15 residues. Trimming removed 2 bases at V and 5 bases at J, with 15 bases between. The CDR3 DNA reads TGTGCCAGCAGTTTATTAAGGCAGGGAGAAACTGAAGCTTTCTTT. It yields the protein CASSLLRQGETEAFF.

This clonotype turned up a few times. The rearrangement links TRBV12-3 or TRBV12-4 to TRBJ2-2, with D hard to call. The ends were cut back, 6 bases at V and 1 base at J, with 15 bases in the middle. There are 16 residues in the CDR3. The CDR3 region has the DNA TGTGCCAGCAGCCCCCGCAGCGCTAGGAACACCGGGGAGCTGTTTTTT. It translates to CASSPRSARNTGELFF.

The J gene is TRBJ2-7, the V gene TRBV6-1; TRBD1 aligns across 8 bases. The CDR3 is 15 amino acids. Germline loops: CDR1 MNHNS, CDR2 SASEGT. After removal of 6 bases from V and 3 bases from J, the junction contained 10 bases not matched to a gene. The CDR3 spells CASRSDRGTFYEQYF. In DNA form, the CDR3 reads TGTGCCAGCAGAAGTGACAGGGGCACCTTCTACGAGCAGTACTTC.

This chain uses TRBV5-5 with TRBJ2-1; TRBD2 aligns across 7 bases. The CDR3 is 15 residues long. Germline V gene sequence: CDR1 SGHKS, CDR2 YYEKEE (reference sequence). J was trimmed by 5 bases and V by 0 bases; bases with no gene match: 5. The CDR3 sequence: CASSLGTRGDNEQFF. As DNA, the CDR3 is TGTGCCAGCAGCTTGGGGACTAGGGGTGACAATGAGCAGTTCTTC.

Only a few counts were recorded for this clonotype. The genes are TRBV29-1 and TRBJ2-1; weak D call: TRBD2 (6 bases). Germline V gene data show CDR1 as SQVTM and CDR2 as ANQGSEA. Deletions cut 4 bases from V and 9 bases from J, with 16 bases between. This CDR3 has 13 residues. CDR3 DNA: TGCAGCGTTGCACTAGCTAATGGCGGTGAGCAGTTCTTC. Its translation is CSVALANGGEQFF.

The sample holds a few counts of this clonotype. The V call is TRBV20-1, the J call TRBJ2-7, with a weak D call TRBD1 (5 bases). The CDR3 covers 10 residues. CDR1 and CDR2 from the germline V gene are DFQATT and SNEGSKA (reference sequence). The V end was cut by 6 bases, the J end by 6 bases, with 9 bases between. CDR3 coding DNA: TGCAGTGCCTTAGGGGCCGAGCAGTACTTC. Protein: CSALGAEQYF.

This clonotype was recorded a few times. This chain links TRBV5-8 with TRBJ1-1; no reliable D call. The CDR3 extends over 13 amino acids. Germline CDR1 and CDR2: SGHTS and YDEGEE. Trimming took 4 bases from V and 4 from J, leaving 11 bases between them. The CDR3 protein is CASSKPGSTEAFF. CDR3 nucleotides: TGTGCCAGCAGCAAACCTGGGAGCACTGAAGCTTTCTTT.

This clonotype was seen more than once but under ten times. This chain connects TRBV5-1 to TRBJ2-5; 13 bases fit TRBD2. This CDR3 region has 18 residues. Germline V gives CDR1 SGHRS, CDR2 YFSETQ. With V trimmed by 3 bases and J by 0 bases, 8 bases remained unmatched. CDR3: CASSSPGLAGLYQETQYF. CDR3 sequence (DNA): TGCGCCAGCAGCTCACCGGGACTAGCGGGGTTGTACCAAGAGACCCAGTACTTC.

The rearrangement links TRBV2 to TRBJ2-2; TRBD2 matches 7 bases. Trimming removed 10 bases from V and 0 bases from J; junction bases left unmatched: 8. The germline gives CDR1 SNHLY, CDR2 FYNNEI. This CDR3 comprises 15 residues. The CDR3 DNA follows: TGTGCCACCCAGGCCAGCGGGGCGAACACCGGGGAGCTGTTTTTT. Translated, it gives CATQASGANTGELFF.